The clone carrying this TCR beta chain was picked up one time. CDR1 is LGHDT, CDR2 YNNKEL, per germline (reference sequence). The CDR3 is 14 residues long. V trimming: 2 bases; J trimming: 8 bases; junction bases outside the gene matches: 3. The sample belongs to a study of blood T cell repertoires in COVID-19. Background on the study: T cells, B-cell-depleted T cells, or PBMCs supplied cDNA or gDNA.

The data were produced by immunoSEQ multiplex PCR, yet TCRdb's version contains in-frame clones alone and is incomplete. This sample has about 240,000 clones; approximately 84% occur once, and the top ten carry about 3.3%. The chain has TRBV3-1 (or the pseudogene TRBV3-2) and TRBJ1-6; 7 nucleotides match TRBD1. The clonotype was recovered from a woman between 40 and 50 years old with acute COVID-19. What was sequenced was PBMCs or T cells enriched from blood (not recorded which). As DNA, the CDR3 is TGTGCCAGCAGCCAAACAGGGGAGTATTCACCCCTCCACTTT. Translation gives CASSQTGEYSPLHF.